The 22 T cell receptor beta chains below come from one sample, sequenced in a study of blood T cell repertoires in COVID-19. Assay used: immunoSEQ multiplex PCR; TCRdb lists only in-frame clones, some missing. The table includes around 240,000 clones, about 89% detected once. Sequencing was done on a sample of PBMCs or T cells enriched from blood (not recorded which). These TCRs come from a human donor in a cohort exposed to, infected with or recovered from COVID-19 (not recorded which). The donor label of this sample is uncertain.

The rearrangement joins TRBV3-1 (or the pseudogene TRBV3-2) to TRBJ1-1; a possible D gene is TRBD1 (6 bases). Germline CDR1 and CDR2: LGHDT and YNNKEL (reference sequence). CDR3 length equals 14 residues. The V end was cut by 2 bases, the J end by 1 base, with 8 bases between. The CDR3 reads CASSQPTGNTEAFF. The CDR3 nucleotides read TGTGCCAGCAGCCAACCGACAGGGAACACTGAAGCTTTCTTT.

The chain links TRBV30 to TRBJ2-7; TRBD1 agrees at 8 bases. Germline V gene data show CDR1 as GTSNPN and CDR2 as SVGIG (reference sequence). Losses at the gene ends were 0 bases for V and 2 bases for J; bases not matched to a gene: 6. The CDR3 consists of 15 residues. The chain's CDR3 is CAWSVRTGSPYEQYF. The CDR3 DNA reads TGTGCCTGGAGTGTACGGACAGGGAGTCCCTACGAGCAGTACTTC.

The rearrangement uses TRBV2 and TRBJ1-2, with TRBD1 as a possible D gene (5 bases). Per germline, CDR1 SNHLY and CDR2 FYNNEI. The CDR3 is 12 amino acids. Trimming removed 7 bases from V and 5 bases from J, with 11 bases in between. The CDR3 is CASTGVGYGYTF. The CDR3 DNA sequence: TGTGCCAGCACGGGGGTCGGATATGGCTACACCTTC. The full variable domain, rest sourced from reference TRBV2 and TRBJ1-2, is EPEVTQTPSHQVTQMGQEVILRCVPISNHLYFYWYRQILGQKVEFLVSFYNNEISEKSEIFDDQFSVERPDGSNFTLKIRSTKLEDSAMYFCASTGVGYGYTFGSGTRLTVV.

The V and J genes are TRBV7-2 and TRBJ2-7; possible D gene TRBD2, 6 bases. V was cut by 0 bases and J by 2 bases, with 11 bases left in between. CDR1 SGHTA and CDR2 FQGNSA come from the germline V gene. The CDR3 is 15 residues long. CDR3 DNA: TGTGCCAGCAGCTTAGCGGGCGGGGCCACCTACGAGCAGTACTTC. Its protein is CASSLAGGATYEQYF.

The rearrangement joins TRBV5-8 to TRBJ1-3; no clear D. Trimming shortened V by 4 bases and J by 2 bases, and 13 bases separated the two germline ends. Germline CDR1 is SGHTS and CDR2 is YDEGEE. This CDR3 contains 15 residues. The CDR3 spells CASSQGDQAGNTIYF. Here the CDR3 DNA reads TGTGCCAGCAGCCAAGGTGATCAGGCTGGAAACACCATATATTTT.

This clone was seen a single time. J is TRBJ1-2 and V is TRBV7-2, with no clear D. Trimming left V 0 bases short and J 6 bases short, with 11 bases between. The CDR3 is 14 residues long. Germline CDR1 reads SGHTA; CDR2 reads FQGNSA. In DNA form, the CDR3 reads TGTGCCAGCAGCTTAGCCCCGGGGAGGCATGGCTACACCTTC. Translating gives CASSLAPGRHGYTF.

The CDR3 sequence is CAISESWTGKTEAFF. CDR3 coding DNA: TGTGCCATCAGTGAGTCTTGGACAGGGAAGACTGAAGCTTTCTTT. This chain joins TRBV10-3 and TRBJ1-1; 8 bases line up with TRBD1. The CDR3 spans 15 residues. Germline V gives CDR1 ENHRY, CDR2 SYGVKD. Germline trimming cut 0 bases from V and 5 bases from J; bases unmatched to any gene: 5.

The rearrangement joins TRBV7-2 to TRBJ2-7; D is possibly TRBD1 (5 bases). Germline values: CDR1 SGHTA, CDR2 FQGNSA. V was trimmed by 1 base and J by 7 bases, leaving 14 bases between them. The CDR3 is 14 amino acids. The chain's CDR3 is CASSLVVGAREQYF. The CDR3, as DNA: TGTGCCAGCAGCTTAGTTGTTGGGGCGAGGGAGCAGTACTTC. Using reference TRBV7-2 and TRBJ2-7 for the parts outside the CDR3, the full variable domain is GAGVSQSPSNKVTEKGKDVELRCDPISGHTALYWYRQSLGQGLEFLIYFQGNSAPDKSGLPSDRFSAERTGGSVSTLTIQRTQQEDSAVYLCASSLVVGAREQYFGPGTRLTVT.

The chain has TRBV6-5 and TRBJ2-2; 11 positions match TRBD2. This CDR3 spans 14 amino acids. The germline V gene has CDR1 MNHEY and CDR2 SVGAGI. Losses at the gene ends were 7 bases for V and 6 bases for J; bases not matched to a gene: 4. CDR3 residues: CASMPLAGAGELFF. The CDR3 nucleotides are TGTGCCAGCATGCCACTAGCGGGGGCCGGGGAGCTGTTTTTT.

The J gene is TRBJ1-2, the V gene TRBV21-1. TRBV21-1 is a pseudogene. The CDR3 spans 19 residues. CDR3 amino acids: CASSKSPFTVNLTNYGYTF. CDR3 nucleotide sequence: TGTGCCAGCAGCAAAAGCCCGTTCACGGTTAATCTGACTAACTATGGCTACACCTTC.

The CDR3 loop reads CASSKGLAGGSSYEQYF. In nucleotides, the CDR3 is TGTGCCAGCAGCAAGGGACTAGCGGGGGGAAGCTCCTACGAGCAGTACTTC. The gene calls are TRBV21-1 and TRBJ2-7; TRBD2, the table's D call, lacks a check against the DNA. TRBV21-1 is a pseudogene segment. The length of the CDR3 is 17 residues.

This clone was seen only a few times. The chain recombines TRBV7-2 with TRBJ1-5; 8 bases map to TRBD1. Germline trimming cut 5 bases from V and 7 bases from J; bases unmatched to any gene: 7. This CDR3 has 14 amino acids. Germline lookup yields CDR1 SGHTA and CDR2 FQGNSA. The CDR3 region has the DNA TGTGCCAGCAGCGATCACAGGGGGGGACAGCCCCAGCATTTT. It yields the protein CASSDHRGGQPQHF.

The rearrangement joins TRBV3-1 (or the pseudogene TRBV3-2) to TRBJ1-2; 7 bases are shared with TRBD1. Germline V CDR1 and CDR2: LGHDT, YNNKEL (reference sequence). CDR3 length: 14 amino acids. The ends lost 7 bases at V and 4 bases at J; junction bases unmatched: 9. CDR3 sequence: CASTPTGSSYGYTF. Here the CDR3 DNA reads TGTGCCAGCACCCCGACAGGGTCGTCCTATGGCTACACCTTC.

The chain recombines TRBV11-3 with TRBJ2-1, with D perhaps TRBD1 (5 bases). CDR3 length: 13 residues. Germline values: CDR1 SGHNT, CDR2 YENEEA. Trimming removed 0 bases from V and 9 bases from J, with 9 bases in between. Written as DNA, the CDR3 is TGTGCCAGCAGCTTAGAGTATCAGGGTGAGCAGTTCTTC. Amino acids: CASSLEYQGEQFF.

This chain links TRBV9 with TRBJ1-4; 7 nucleotides line up with TRBD1. This CDR3 has 16 amino acids. V shed 3 bases, J shed 0 bases, and the junction held 5 bases outside the gene matches. CDR1 is SGDLS, CDR2 YYNGEE, per germline. The CDR3 spells CASSAGQSPTNEKLFF. CDR3 bases: TGTGCCAGCAGCGCGGGACAGAGTCCAACTAATGAAAAACTGTTTTTT.

This chain links TRBV7-2 with TRBJ2-1, with TRBD2 identical over 10 bases. V was clipped by 4 bases and J by 4 bases; unmatched bases: 7. Germline values: CDR1 SGHTA, CDR2 FQGNSA. This CDR3 has 16 amino acids. The CDR3 loop reads CASSSLSGGTYNEQFF. In DNA form, the CDR3 reads TGTGCCAGCAGCTCACTTAGCGGGGGGACTTACAATGAGCAGTTCTTC.

This clone was seen only a few times. V gene TRBV5-4 combines with J gene TRBJ1-1; 9 bases fit TRBD1. Trimming took 4 bases from V and 3 from J; bases not matched to a gene: 4. Germline V gives CDR1 SGHNT, CDR2 YYREEE (reference sequence). The CDR3 has 14 amino acids. The CDR3 reads CASSGGTGYTEAFF. Here the CDR3 DNA reads TGTGCCAGCAGCGGGGGGACAGGGTACACTGAAGCTTTCTTT.

The chain uses TRBV13 and TRBJ2-7; D unclear. The CDR3 totals 13 residues. Trimming removed 5 bases from V and 3 bases from J, with 11 bases in between. Per germline, CDR1 PRHDT and CDR2 FYEKMQ (reference sequence). The CDR3 nucleotides are TGTGCCAGCAGCCCCCCCCGGGTCTACGAGCAGTACTTC. The encoded protein is CASSPPRVYEQYF.

The chain employs TRBV19 and TRBJ1-1, with TRBD1 as a possible D gene (6 bases). Trimming removed 7 bases from V and 1 base from J, with 10 bases in between. CDR3 length: 13 residues. Per germline, CDR1 LNHDA and CDR2 SQIVND (reference sequence). CDR3 loop: CASIQTGNTEAFF. The CDR3 nucleotides read TGTGCCAGTATCCAGACAGGGAACACTGAAGCTTTCTTT.

The chain carries TRBV6-5 and TRBJ1-1, with D possibly matching TRBD1 (5 bases). Germline assignment: CDR1 MNHEY and CDR2 SVGAGI. V dropped 7 bases and J dropped 1 base, with 13 bases sitting between them. The CDR3 runs to 14 residues. CDR3 loop: CASIEVRGNTEAFF. As DNA, the CDR3 is TGTGCCAGCATCGAAGTAAGGGGGAACACTGAAGCTTTCTTT.

The chain uses TRBV24-1 and TRBJ2-3; D might be TRBD1 (6 bases). Trimming pared 3 bases from V and 5 bases from J, leaving 8 bases between. Germline lookup yields CDR1 KGHDR and CDR2 SFDVKD. This CDR3 comprises 13 residues. The CDR3 region has the DNA TGTGCCACCAGTGATGAAGGGGGAGATACGCAGTATTTT. This sequence encodes CATSDEGGDTQYF.

CDR3 sequence reads: CASSHPLKRGGLHNEQFF. The DNA of the CDR3 is TGCGCCAGCAGCCACCCCCTCAAGCGGGGGGGCCTACACAATGAGCAGTTCTTC. The chain recombines TRBV4-1 with TRBJ2-1, with 10 bases that match TRBD2. The V and J ends lost 3 bases and 5 bases, in that order; junction bases with no gene match: 13. This CDR3 is built from 18 residues. CDR1 is MGHRA, CDR2 YSYEKL, per germline.